What follows describes a single TCR beta chain. The data were taken from a study of blood T cell repertoires in COVID-19. The V segment lost 4 bases and the J segment 2 bases; nucleotides outside the gene matches: 2. CDR3 length: 15 amino acids. Germline CDR1 reads LNHDA; CDR2 reads SQIVND (reference sequence). Authors' data handling: Reference gene primer amplification gave nucleated cell count estimates. Assay used: immunoSEQ multiplex PCR; TCRdb lists only in-frame clones, some missing. V and J calls plus clone size are reproduced from that table; the DNA served to infer D and trimming. Of around 78,000 clones in the sample, just over 85% were seen once.

The receptor comes from a man between 65 and 80 years old with active or convalescent COVID-19. This sequence joins TRBV19 and TRBJ2-1; 10 nucleotides match TRBD2. The sequencing input was peripheral blood. CDR3 coding DNA: TGTGCCAGTAGTAAGCGGGAGGGTACCTACAATGAGCAGTTCTTC. Its protein is CASSKREGTYNEQFF.